This TCR beta chain emerged from a study of low-dose radiotherapy and immunotherapy resistance in tumors. At the level of the study: Every six weeks patients received intravenous ipilimumab 1 mg/kg, and every two weeks they received intravenous nivolumab 240 mg.

The time point is: after trial treatment. Treatment given: LDRT plus nivolumab, ipilimumab, low-dose cyclophosphamide and aspirin (RACIN trial). Along with nivolumab and ipilimumab, donors received aspirin, low-dose cyclophosphamide and low-dose radiotherapy. Qualifying patients carried advanced solid tumors devoid of tumor-infiltrating lymphocytes. This clonotype occurred many times. Alpha and beta chains were covered, as first-strand cDNA relied on TRAV- and TRBV-specific primers. Over approximately 20 PCR cycles, TCRs were amplified from a constant-region primer and V-primer adapter. Isolated mRNA was amplified by in vitro transcription. TCRdb called the reads again in MiXCR, with one record for every CDR3 protein. The sample records about 58,000 distinct CDR3 sequences, about a quarter being singletons. The germline CDR1 and CDR2 sequences are SEHNR and FQNEAQ (reference sequence). J was trimmed by 5 bases and V by 5 bases; bases with no gene match: 12. The CDR3 covers 16 residues.

Here the sequenced sample was PBMCs, taken after low-dose radiotherapy plus immunotherapy. The chain combines TRBV7-9 with TRBJ2-7; 10 bases map to TRBD2. This clonotype was sampled from a male donor with prostate cancer. CDR3 region: CASSAGILAGDHEQYF. The CDR3, as DNA: TGTGCCAGCAGCGCGGGCATTCTAGCGGGAGATCACGAGCAGTACTTC.